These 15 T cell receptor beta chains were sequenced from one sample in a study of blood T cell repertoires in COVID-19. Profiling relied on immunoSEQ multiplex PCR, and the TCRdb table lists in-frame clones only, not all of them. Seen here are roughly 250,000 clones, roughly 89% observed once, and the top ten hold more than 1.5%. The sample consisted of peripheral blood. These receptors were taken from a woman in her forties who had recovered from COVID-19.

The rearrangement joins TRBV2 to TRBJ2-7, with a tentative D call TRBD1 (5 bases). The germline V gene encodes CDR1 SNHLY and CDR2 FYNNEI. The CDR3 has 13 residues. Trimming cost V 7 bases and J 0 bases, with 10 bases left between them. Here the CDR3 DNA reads TGTGCCAGCAAATTAGGGGCCTCCTACGAGCAGTACTTC. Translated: CASKLGASYEQYF.

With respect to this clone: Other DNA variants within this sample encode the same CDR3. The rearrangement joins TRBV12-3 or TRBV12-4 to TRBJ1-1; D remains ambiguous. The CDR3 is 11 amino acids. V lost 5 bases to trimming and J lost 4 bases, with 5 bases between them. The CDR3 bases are TGTGCCAGCAGTCGAGGCACTGAAGCTTTCTTT. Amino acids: CASSRGTEAFF.

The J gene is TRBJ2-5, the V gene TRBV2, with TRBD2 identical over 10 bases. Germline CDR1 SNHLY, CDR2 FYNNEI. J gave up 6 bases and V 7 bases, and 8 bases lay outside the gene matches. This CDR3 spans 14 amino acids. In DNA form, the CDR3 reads TGTGCCAGCACCGTCAGGACTAGCGGACAGACCCAGTACTTC. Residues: CASTVRTSGQTQYF.

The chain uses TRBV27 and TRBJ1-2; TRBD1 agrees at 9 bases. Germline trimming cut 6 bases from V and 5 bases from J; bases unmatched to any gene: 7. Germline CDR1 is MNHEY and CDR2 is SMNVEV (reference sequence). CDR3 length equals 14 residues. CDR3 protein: CASSLQGAGYGYTF. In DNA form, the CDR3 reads TGTGCCAGCAGCCTACAGGGGGCTGGGTATGGCTACACCTTC.

In nucleotides, the CDR3 is TGTGCCAGCAGCGTAGCCCCCTCGAACACTGAAGCTTTCTTT. Protein product: CASSVAPSNTEAFF. This sequence joins TRBV9 and TRBJ1-1; D is uncertain. The germline V gene encodes CDR1 SGDLS and CDR2 YYNGEE. CDR3 length: 14 residues. Trimming shortened V by 0 bases and J by 1 base, and 7 bases separated the two germline ends.

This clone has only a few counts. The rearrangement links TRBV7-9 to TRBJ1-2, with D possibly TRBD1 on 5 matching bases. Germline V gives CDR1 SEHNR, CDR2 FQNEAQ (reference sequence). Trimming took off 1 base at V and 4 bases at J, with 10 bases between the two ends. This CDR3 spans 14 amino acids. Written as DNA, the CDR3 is TGTGCCAGCAGCTTAGGGCGCCAGGGCTATGGCTACACCTTC. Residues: CASSLGRQGYGYTF.

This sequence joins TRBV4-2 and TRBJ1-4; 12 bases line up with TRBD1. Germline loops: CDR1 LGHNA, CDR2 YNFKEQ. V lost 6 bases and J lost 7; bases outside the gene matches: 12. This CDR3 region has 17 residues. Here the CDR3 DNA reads TGTGCCAGCAGTCCCGGGACAGGGGGCGAAGGAAGTGAAAAACTGTTTTTT. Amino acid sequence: CASSPGTGGEGSEKLFF.

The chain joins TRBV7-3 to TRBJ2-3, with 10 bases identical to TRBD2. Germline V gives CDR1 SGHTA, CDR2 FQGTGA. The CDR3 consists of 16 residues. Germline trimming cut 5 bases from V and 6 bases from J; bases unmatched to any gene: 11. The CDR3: CASSLSSGGARDTQYF. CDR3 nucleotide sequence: TGTGCCAGCAGCCTATCAAGCGGGGGGGCGAGGGATACGCAGTATTTT.

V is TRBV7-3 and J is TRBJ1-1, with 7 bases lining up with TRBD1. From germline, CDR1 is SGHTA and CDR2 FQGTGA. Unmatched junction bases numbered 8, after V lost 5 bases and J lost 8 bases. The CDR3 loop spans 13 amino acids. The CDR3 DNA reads TGTGCCAGCAGCCAGTACACGACAGGGGAAGCTTTCTTT. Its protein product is CASSQYTTGEAFF.

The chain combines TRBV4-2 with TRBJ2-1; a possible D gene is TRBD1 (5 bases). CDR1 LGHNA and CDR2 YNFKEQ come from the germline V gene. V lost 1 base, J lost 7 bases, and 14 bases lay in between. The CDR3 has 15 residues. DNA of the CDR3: TGTGCCAGCAGCCAAGGCCAGGGCCCTCGGAATGAGCAGTTCTTC. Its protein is CASSQGQGPRNEQFF.

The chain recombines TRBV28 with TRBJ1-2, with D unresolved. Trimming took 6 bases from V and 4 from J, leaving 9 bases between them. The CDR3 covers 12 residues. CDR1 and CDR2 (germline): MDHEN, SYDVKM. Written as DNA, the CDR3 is TGTGCCAGCAGCCAACGGGGCTATGGCTACACCTTC. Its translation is CASSQRGYGYTF.

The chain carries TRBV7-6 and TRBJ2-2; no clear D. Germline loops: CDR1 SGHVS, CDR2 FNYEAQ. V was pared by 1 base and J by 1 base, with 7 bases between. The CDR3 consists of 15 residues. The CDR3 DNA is TGTGCCAGCAGCTTAGTAGGCGGGAACACCGGGGAGCTGTTTTTT. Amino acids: CASSLVGGNTGELFF.

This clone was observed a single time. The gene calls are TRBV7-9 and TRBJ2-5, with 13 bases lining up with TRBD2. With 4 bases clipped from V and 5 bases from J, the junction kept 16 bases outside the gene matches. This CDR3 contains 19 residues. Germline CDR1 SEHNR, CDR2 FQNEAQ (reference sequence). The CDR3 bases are TGTGCCAGCAGCTCTCGCTCGACTAGCGGGGGGCCCCTGGGTGAGACCCAGTACTTC. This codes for CASSSRSTSGGPLGETQYF.

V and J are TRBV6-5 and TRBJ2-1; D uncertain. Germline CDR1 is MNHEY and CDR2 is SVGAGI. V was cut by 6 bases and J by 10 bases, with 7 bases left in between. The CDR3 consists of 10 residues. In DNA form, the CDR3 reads TGTGCCAGCAGCGTCGGGGAGCAGTTCTTC. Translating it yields CASSVGEQFF.

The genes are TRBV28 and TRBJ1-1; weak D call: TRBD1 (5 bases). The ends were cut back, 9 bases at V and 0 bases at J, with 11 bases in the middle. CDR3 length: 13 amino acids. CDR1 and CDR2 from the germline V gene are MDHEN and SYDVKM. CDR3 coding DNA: TGTGCCAGTTTAAAGGGGATGAACACTGAAGCTTTCTTT. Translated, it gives CASLKGMNTEAFF.